This TCR beta chain comes out of a study of blood T cell repertoires in COVID-19. Germline CDR1 is MNHEY and CDR2 is SVGAGI. CDR3 length: 15 amino acids. Trimming took 0 bases from V and 5 from J, leaving 13 bases between them. Method: immunoSEQ multiplex PCR; TCRdb's copy keeps in-frame clones and lacks some. The sample includes roughly 76,000 clones, about four fifths of them seen just once. The origin of this receptor is a human donor in a cohort sampled during active COVID-19. This chain joins TRBV6-5 and TRBJ1-1; possibly TRBD1 for D (5 bases). The material sequenced was peripheral blood. The CDR3 protein is CASSYSIQGVTEAFF. In nucleotides, the CDR3 is TGTGCCAGCAGTTACTCGATCCAGGGCGTGACTGAAGCTTTCTTT.